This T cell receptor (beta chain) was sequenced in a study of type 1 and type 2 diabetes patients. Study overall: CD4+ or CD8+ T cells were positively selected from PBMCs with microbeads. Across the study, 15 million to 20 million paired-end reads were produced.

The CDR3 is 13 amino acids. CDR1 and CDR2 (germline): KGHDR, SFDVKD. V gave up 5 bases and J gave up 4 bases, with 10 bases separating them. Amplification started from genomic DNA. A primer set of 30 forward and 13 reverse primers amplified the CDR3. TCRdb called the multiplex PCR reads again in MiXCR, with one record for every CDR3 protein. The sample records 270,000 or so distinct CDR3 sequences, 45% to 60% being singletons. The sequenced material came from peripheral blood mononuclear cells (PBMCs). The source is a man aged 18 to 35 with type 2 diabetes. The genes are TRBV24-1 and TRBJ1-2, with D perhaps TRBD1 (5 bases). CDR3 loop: CATSVGTAYGYTF. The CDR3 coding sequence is TGTGCCACCAGTGTTGGGACGGCCTATGGCTACACCTTC.